This TCR beta chain was sequenced for a study of CD8+ T cells in alopecia areata. General study results and limits: Many of the expanded lesional clones endured in scalp and blood while on tofacitinib. Lesional scalp, especially alopecia totalis/universalis, showed higher clonality than normal scalp. Between patients, shared TCR sequences were less clear than in mice. This was possibly due in part to HLA diversity in the patient population.

Trimming removed 6 bases from V and 3 bases from J; junction bases left unmatched: 10. Germline assignment: CDR1 LNHNV and CDR2 YYDKDF (reference sequence). This CDR3 comprises 16 residues. The sequencing template was cDNA reverse transcribed from extracted RNA. Using immunoSEQ multiplex PCR, the repertoire was profiled, and TCRdb retains in-frame clones only, with some absent. The sample contains about 140,000 clones, roughly 80% of which appear only once. The treatment here: oral pan-JAK inhibitor, 5-10 mg twice daily. To note about this clone: Its antigen is unidentified.

The TCR comes from a human donor with alopecia areata. This rearrangement joins TRBV15 to TRBJ2-1, with TRBD1 matching 8 bases. Sequenced here: CD8+ T cells sorted from blood, sampled at week 4, from a patient treated with tofacitinib. The chain's CDR3 is CATRESTGGFYNEQFF. As DNA, the CDR3 is TGTGCCACCAGGGAGTCTACAGGGGGTTTCTACAATGAGCAGTTCTTC.